This T cell receptor beta chain was captured in a study of shared clonotypes between healthy human individuals. The method was immunoSEQ multiplex PCR; TCRdb's version includes in-frame clones alone and lacks a portion of them. The sample lists roughly 640,000 clones; around 74% were seen once. From germline, CDR1 is LNHDA and CDR2 SQIVND (reference sequence). The CDR3 contains 18 residues. After removal of 2 bases from V and 0 bases from J, the junction contained 7 bases not matched to a gene. This TCR derives from a woman under 40 in good health. The chain has TRBV19 and TRBJ1-5; 10 nucleotides line up with TRBD1. What was sequenced was memory CD4+ T cells sorted from blood. Indicated subset: CD45RA-negative fraction. The CDR3 nucleotides read TGTGCCAGTAGTATAAGCGGGACAGGGGCATATAGCAATCAGCCCCAGCATTTT. As protein: CASSISGTGAYSNQPQHF.